Listed here are 4 T cell receptor beta chains from one sample, sequenced in a study of blood T cell repertoires in COVID-19. Sequenced by immunoSEQ multiplex PCR; TCRdb stores in-frame clones only, minus some. Counted here are about 250,000 clones, about nine tenths occurring once; the ten biggest clones make up less than 2%. The sequencing input was PBMCs or T cells enriched from blood (not recorded which). These receptors all come from a man aged 35 to 55 who had recovered from COVID-19.

This chain joins TRBV24-1 and TRBJ1-5; 8 nucleotides agree with TRBD1. The CDR3 runs 16 residues. V trimming: 9 bases; J trimming: 0 bases; junction bases outside the gene matches: 9. CDR1 and CDR2 from the germline V gene are KGHDR and SFDVKD. Here the CDR3 DNA reads TGTGCCACCGCGGACAGGGCACACTATAGCAATCAGCCCCAGCATTTT. Its protein product is CATADRAHYSNQPQHF.

The chain employs TRBV7-2 and TRBJ2-2, with 7 bases fitting TRBD1. Trimming took 3 bases from V and 4 from J; bases not matched to a gene: 14. The length of the CDR3 is 18 residues. Looked up from germline, CDR1 is SGHTA and CDR2 is FQGNSA. CDR3 sequence (DNA): TGTGCCAGCAGCTTTCGTGCCCCCGGGACAGTACCCACCGGGGAGCTGTTTTTT. Protein product: CASSFRAPGTVPTGELFF. Full variable domain (remainder filled in from reference TRBV7-2 and TRBJ2-2): GAGVSQSPSNKVTEKGKDVELRCDPISGHTALYWYRQSLGQGLEFLIYFQGNSAPDKSGLPSDRFSAERTGGSVSTLTIQRTQQEDSAVYLCASSFRAPGTVPTGELFFGEGSRLTVL.

Here the CDR3 DNA reads TGTGCCAGCAGCGTAGAATCTCCCTACGAGCAGTACTTC. This gives the protein CASSVESPYEQYF. The chain has TRBV9 and TRBJ2-7; no definite D call. Germline loops: CDR1 SGDLS, CDR2 YYNGEE. The germline V and J ends were trimmed by 0 bases and 2 bases, with 6 bases remaining between them. The CDR3 runs 13 residues.

This chain joins TRBV19 and TRBJ2-5; 7 bases match TRBD1. CDR3 length: 14 residues. Germline V gives CDR1 LNHDA, CDR2 SQIVND (reference sequence). J gave up 5 bases and V 4 bases, and 7 bases lay outside the gene matches. Here the CDR3 reads CASSTGTVGETQYF. CDR3 DNA: TGTGCCAGTAGTACAGGGACAGTGGGGGAGACCCAGTACTTC.